One and the same sample provided the 28 T cell receptor beta chains below, sequenced in a study of identical twins. TCRdb itself ran the 5' RACE reads through MiXCR, one entry per CDR3 protein. The sample holds 400,000 or so distinct CDR3 sequences, approximately 9.1% seen once. Sequences were obtained from naive T cells sorted from blood. These receptors were collected from a woman between 45 and 60 years old in good health.

This sequence joins TRBV10-3 and TRBJ2-1; 13 positions match TRBD2. CDR3 length equals 16 residues. The germline V gene encodes CDR1 ENHRY and CDR2 SYGVKD. V lost 6 bases, J lost 8 bases, and 10 bases stayed unmatched. The CDR3 is CAISPGLAGAFDEQFF. CDR3 nucleotide sequence: TGTGCCATCAGCCCAGGACTAGCGGGAGCGTTCGATGAGCAGTTCTTC.

This clonotype turned up a few times. V usage is TRBV12-3 or TRBV12-4 and J usage is TRBJ2-5, with 7 positions matching TRBD2. This CDR3 contains 11 residues. V lost 10 bases to trimming and J lost 5 bases; unmatched junction nucleotides: 4. The CDR3 DNA follows: TGTGCCACGGGGGAGGGGGAGACCCAGTACTTC. Protein sequence: CATGEGETQYF.

The sample holds a few counts of this clonotype. The chain employs TRBV10-3 and TRBJ2-7, with 12 positions matching TRBD2. The germline CDR1 and CDR2 sequences are ENHRY and SYGVKD. The CDR3 is 15 amino acids. Trimming removed 6 bases from V and 5 bases from J; junction bases left unmatched: 8. In nucleotides, the CDR3 is TGTGCCATCAGATCTAGCGGGAGGGCTAGCGACGAGCAGTACTTC. Protein sequence: CAIRSSGRASDEQYF.

This clonotype turned up a few times. The J gene is TRBJ2-6, the V gene TRBV2, with D unclear. CDR1 and CDR2 (germline): SNHLY, FYNNEI. Trimming cost V 4 bases and J 4 bases, with 8 bases left between them. The length of the CDR3 is 14 residues. The CDR3 protein is CASSVPGGANVLTF. The CDR3, as DNA: TGTGCCAGCAGTGTCCCCGGAGGGGCCAACGTCCTGACTTTC.

The table lists this clonotype with a few counts. V is TRBV4-1 and J is TRBJ2-5; 10 bases fit TRBD2. The J segment lost 4 bases and the V segment lost 8 bases, leaving 10 bases of the junction unmatched. CDR1 and CDR2 (germline): MGHRA, YSYEKL. This CDR3 contains 15 residues. CDR3 nucleotides: TGCGCCAGCGCCCTCAGCGGGAGGGAGGGAGAGACCCAGTACTTC. It translates to CASALSGREGETQYF.

This clonotype was seen ten or more times. The chain joins TRBV5-1 to TRBJ2-2, with 7 nucleotides matching TRBD1. CDR1 is SGHRS, CDR2 YFSETQ, per germline. The CDR3 has 17 residues. V lost 1 base, J lost 7 bases, and 13 bases stayed unmatched. CDR3 loop: CASSLNPEKGALGELFF. CDR3 sequence (DNA): TGCGCCAGCAGCTTGAACCCCGAAAAGGGGGCTCTCGGGGAGCTGTTTTTT.

Many counts were recorded for this clonotype. This rearrangement joins TRBV29-1 to TRBJ2-1; 10 bases agree with TRBD1. The V gene end was trimmed by 6 bases and the J gene end by 6 bases; junction bases not matched to a gene: 8. CDR3 length: 14 residues. Germline V lookup: CDR1 SQVTM, CDR2 ANQGSEA. The CDR3 is CSVKFGTGANEQFF. Here the CDR3 DNA reads TGCAGCGTAAAATTCGGGACAGGGGCCAATGAGCAGTTCTTC.

This clonotype was seen more than once but under ten times. CDR3 loop: CSVSSVKPGELFF. The DNA for the CDR3 is TGCAGCGTATCTAGCGTAAAACCCGGGGAGCTGTTTTTT. The chain has TRBV29-1 and TRBJ2-2; D may be TRBD2 (6 bases). The germline V gene has CDR1 SQVTM and CDR2 ANQGSEA. The V and J ends lost 6 bases and 6 bases respectively, with 14 bases between them. CDR3 size: 13 residues.

This clonotype was seen only a few times. V and J are TRBV2 and TRBJ2-2; D remains ambiguous. Trimming shortened V by 5 bases and J by 0 bases, and 10 bases separated the two germline ends. CDR3 size: 15 residues. Looked up from germline, CDR1 is SNHLY and CDR2 is FYNNEI. The CDR3 here is CASSLSASNTGELFF. The CDR3 DNA reads TGTGCCAGCAGTTTGAGCGCCTCGAACACCGGGGAGCTGTTTTTT.

This clonotype was picked up a small number of times. The rearrangement links TRBV11-2 to TRBJ2-5; 8 bases agree with TRBD1. Germline CDR1 and CDR2: SGHAT and FQNNGV. CDR3 length equals 15 residues. Trimming took 3 bases from V and 7 from J; bases not matched to a gene: 10. In DNA, the CDR3 is TGTGCCAGCAGCTTTGGCCAAGGACAGGGTGGGACCCAGTACTTC. Translated: CASSFGQGQGGTQYF.

In this sample, this clonotype turned up a few times. At one end, the junction sequence differs from germline, possibly due to a read error. The genes are TRBV3-1 and TRBJ1-1; the D gene is possibly TRBD1 (5 bases). This CDR3 has 15 residues. Germline CDR1 and CDR2: LGHDT and YNNKEL (reference sequence). DNA of the CDR3: TGTCCCAGCAGCCCTTCTCGGGGGGGTATCACTGAAGCTTTCTTT. Protein: CPSSPSRGGITEAFF.

The chain employs TRBV12-3 or TRBV12-4 and TRBJ1-2; 7 bases map to TRBD1. The CDR3 has 13 amino acids. Unmatched junction bases numbered 7, after V lost 6 bases and J lost 6 bases. CDR3 DNA: TGTGCCAGCAGCCCAGACAGGGAACATGGCTACACCTTC. This codes for CASSPDREHGYTF.

There are a few counts of this clonotype. The chain is built from TRBV7-8 and TRBJ2-2, with TRBD2 matching over 12 bases. CDR3 size: 16 residues. The trim removed 1 base at V and 9 bases at J, leaving 6 bases unmatched. From germline, CDR1 is SGHVS and CDR2 FQNEAQ. For the CDR3, the DNA is TGTGCCAGCAGCTTAGTTAGACTAGCGGGAGTCCGGGAGCTGTTTTTT. It yields the protein CASSLVRLAGVRELFF. Based on the CDR3 plus reference TRBV7-8 and TRBJ2-2, the full variable domain is GAGVSQSPRYKVAKRGQDVALRCDPISGHVSLFWYQQALGQGPEFLTYFQNEAQLDKSGLPSDRFFAERPEGSVSTLKIQRTQQEDSAVYLCASSLVRLAGVRELFFGEGSRLTVL.

This clonotype was observed a handful of times. The V gene is TRBV3-1, the J gene TRBJ1-5; no definite D call. V gave up 1 base and J gave up 3 bases, with 13 bases separating them. The germline gives CDR1 LGHDT, CDR2 YNNKEL (reference sequence). CDR3 length: 16 residues. CDR3 protein: CASSQGSWGTNQPQHF. In nucleotides, the CDR3 is TGTGCCAGCAGCCAAGGTTCGTGGGGTACCAATCAGCCCCAGCATTTT.

The CDR3 spells CASSLRGGRGGEQFF. The CDR3 nucleotides read TGTGCCAGCAGCCTCAGGGGAGGTCGGGGGGGTGAGCAGTTCTTC. This chain connects TRBV5-6 to TRBJ2-1, with TRBD2 identical over 8 bases. The CDR3 is 15 amino acids. The V gene end was trimmed by 4 bases and the J gene end by 9 bases; junction bases not matched to a gene: 12. Germline CDR1 and CDR2: SGHDT and YYEEEE. Supplemented by reference TRBV5-6 and TRBJ2-1, the full variable domain reads DAGVTQSPTHLIKTRGQQVTLRCSPKSGHDTVSWYQQALGQGPQFIFQYYEEEERQRGNFPDRFSGHQFPNYSSELNVNALLLGDSALYLCASSLRGGRGGEQFFGPGTRLTVL.

This clonotype was counted ten times or more. The gene calls are TRBV5-1 and TRBJ2-1; TRBD1 might be the D (6 bases). CDR1 is SGHRS, CDR2 YFSETQ, per germline. The CDR3 is made up of 14 amino acids. V was shortened by 4 bases and J by 5 bases, with 13 bases between the two germline ends. The CDR3 region is CASSQGTSNNEQFF. In DNA form, the CDR3 reads TGCGCCAGCAGCCAGGGGACAAGCAACAATGAGCAGTTCTTC.

This clonotype was counted between two and nine times. Here the CDR3 DNA reads TGTGCCACCAGGTCGAAAGCGGGAATCATCTACAATGAGCAGTTCTTC. Translation gives CATRSKAGIIYNEQFF. The V and J genes are TRBV15 and TRBJ2-1; 7 nucleotides agree with TRBD2. The germline V gene encodes CDR1 LNHNV and CDR2 YYDKDF (reference sequence). V gave up 6 bases and J gave up 3 bases; unmatched junction bases: 11. The CDR3 is 16 residues long.

The table lists this clonotype with many counts. The rearrangement joins TRBV5-1 to TRBJ2-7; TRBD2 aligns across 14 bases. Per the germline V gene, CDR1 is SGHRS and CDR2 is YFSETQ. Trimming at V came to 3 bases and at J to 5 bases, leaving 4 bases not matched to a gene. This CDR3 spans 15 amino acids. The DNA for the CDR3 is TGCGCCAGCAGCTCGCCGGGACTAGCGGGAGACGAGCAGTACTTC. Translating it yields CASSSPGLAGDEQYF. Supplemented by reference TRBV5-1 and TRBJ2-7, the full variable domain reads KAGVTQTPRYLIKTRGQQVTLSCSPISGHRSVSWYQQTPGQGLQFLFEYFSETQRNKGNFPGRFSGRQFSNSRSEMNVSTLELGDSALYLCASSSPGLAGDEQYFGPGTRLTVT.

V is TRBV4-1 and J is TRBJ1-1; D remains ambiguous. This CDR3 region has 12 residues. Germline values: CDR1 MGHRA, CDR2 YSYEKL. Trimming shortened V by 5 bases and J by 4 bases, and 8 bases separated the two germline ends. Here the CDR3 reads CASSVGATEAFF. DNA for the CDR3: TGCGCCAGCAGCGTGGGAGCCACTGAAGCTTTCTTT.

This clonotype has only a few counts. The chain uses TRBV5-1 and TRBJ2-5; D might be TRBD2 (6 bases). The germline V and J ends were trimmed by 1 base and 1 base, with 14 bases remaining between them. Germline lookup yields CDR1 SGHRS and CDR2 YFSETQ. This CDR3 has 16 residues. The DNA for the CDR3 is TGCGCCAGCAGCTTGATCCGGACTACCATCCAAGAGACCCAGTACTTC. Translating gives CASSLIRTTIQETQYF.

The J gene is TRBJ1-5, the V gene TRBV4-1; D perhaps matches TRBD1 (6 bases). The germline CDR1 and CDR2 sequences are MGHRA and YSYEKL. Trimming cost V 7 bases and J 3 bases, with 10 bases left between them. The CDR3 length is 13 residues. CDR3 sequence (DNA): TGCGCCAGCAAGGGACAAGCCAATCAGCCCCAGCATTTT. Translating it yields CASKGQANQPQHF.

The chain employs TRBV12-3 or TRBV12-4 and TRBJ1-5; 8 bases are shared with TRBD1. The trim removed 1 base at V and 4 bases at J, leaving 3 bases unmatched. There are 15 residues in the CDR3. For the CDR3, the DNA is TGTGCCAGCAGTTTAGTCCACAGGGGGAATCAGCCCCAGCATTTT. Translation gives CASSLVHRGNQPQHF.

This clonotype was seen only a few times. The rearrangement links TRBV7-6 to TRBJ2-4; TRBD2 matches at 7 bases. Germline V gene lookup returns CDR1 SGHVS and CDR2 FNYEAQ. The J segment lost 0 bases and the V segment lost 5 bases, leaving 13 bases of the junction unmatched. CDR3 size: 18 residues. The CDR3 is CASSPWTSQNVAKNIQYF. The CDR3 DNA sequence: TGTGCCAGCAGCCCCTGGACTAGTCAGAATGTAGCCAAAAACATTCAGTACTTC.

The CDR3 region is CASKFISGRRKSTGELFF. DNA of the CDR3: TGCGCCAGCAAGTTCATAAGCGGGAGAAGGAAGAGCACCGGGGAGCTGTTTTTT. The chain joins TRBV4-1 to TRBJ2-2, with 8 bases matching TRBD2. The trim removed 7 bases at V and 4 bases at J, leaving 17 bases unmatched. CDR3 length equals 18 residues. Germline CDR1 is MGHRA and CDR2 is YSYEKL.

This clonotype showed up many times. The genes are TRBV7-8 and TRBJ2-1, with no clear D. Trimming left V 2 bases short and J 4 bases short, with 9 bases between. Germline loops: CDR1 SGHVS, CDR2 FQNEAQ. The CDR3 is 14 residues long. CDR3 sequence reads: CASSLSDWYNEQFF. The CDR3 nucleotides read TGTGCCAGCAGCTTATCAGACTGGTACAATGAGCAGTTCTTC.

This clonotype was recorded at least ten times. V is TRBV29-1 and J is TRBJ1-6; possible D gene TRBD1, 6 bases. The CDR3 spans 13 residues. CDR1 and CDR2 (germline): SQVTM, ANQGSEA. V lost 4 bases and J 9 bases, leaving 13 bases between the germline ends. The CDR3 sequence is CSVAGPRGSPLHF. The CDR3 DNA sequence: TGCAGCGTTGCGGGCCCCAGGGGTTCACCCCTCCACTTT.

Here the CDR3 reads CASRFRGAGQPQHF. The CDR3, as DNA: TGTGCCAGCAGGTTCCGAGGGGCCGGTCAGCCCCAGCATTTT. The rearrangement uses TRBV6-1 and TRBJ1-5, with D maybe TRBD1 (5 bases). Per germline, CDR1 MNHNS and CDR2 SASEGT. V was shortened by 6 bases and J by 6 bases, with 15 bases between the two germline ends. The CDR3 length is 14 residues.

The sample holds a few counts of this clonotype. The chain joins TRBV4-1 to TRBJ1-2, with unresolved D. V shed 4 bases and J shed 7 bases, with 13 bases lying between them. This CDR3 has 13 residues. Germline CDR1 is MGHRA and CDR2 is YSYEKL. The CDR3 coding sequence is TGCGCCAGCAGCCTAGCAGATTCGGGTGGCTACACCTTC. It codes for CASSLADSGGYTF.